The 2 T cell receptor beta chains in this list originate from one sample, sequenced in a study of monozygotic twins with inflammatory bowel disease. Using the 5' RACE reads, TCRdb records one entry per CDR3 protein without DNA. The sample's table shows approximately 110,000 distinct CDR3 sequences. The sequencing sample was made of blood. Receptors were obtained from a human donor with ulcerative colitis or Crohn's disease, or a healthy co-twin of an affected twin (not recorded which).

The V and J genes are TRBV20-1 and TRBJ2-7. The CDR3 has 12 residues. CDR1 is DFQATT, CDR2 SNEGSKA, per germline (reference sequence). The CDR3 spells CSASLSSYEQYF.

This chain links TRBV24-1 with TRBJ2-5; the D call of TRBD1 rests on TCRdb alone, since no DNA is present to check it. The CDR3 length is 16 residues. The germline gives CDR1 KGHDR, CDR2 SFDVKD. The CDR3 loop reads CATSEPTGYPAETQYF.